Listed here are 18 T cell receptor beta chains from one sample, sequenced in a study of T cell changes during pregnancy in multiple sclerosis (dated by TCRdb to the late 2010s). Library preparation used the immunoSEQ multiplex PCR assay. In TCRdb, the immuneACCESS table is reduced to in-frame sequences with V and J assigned. These tables do not hold every clone; where another copy was compared, an unresolved V gene accounts for under half, and the others remain unexplained. In all, the sample holds about 67,000 clones, and under 95% of those were seen once. The top ten clonotypes cover 1.4% to 1.5% of the sample. Sequences were derived from peripheral blood, sampled after pregnancy. The receptors derive from a female donor with multiple sclerosis, enrolled in a pregnancy study.

The chain uses TRBV7-2 and TRBJ1-1, with a possible D match to TRBD1 (5 bases). This CDR3 region has 14 residues. The V gene's germline CDR1 is SGHTA and CDR2 FQGNSA. V dropped 5 bases and J dropped 1 base, with 11 bases sitting between them. The CDR3, as DNA: TGTGCCAGCAGCGGGGCAGCGGGGAACACTGAAGCTTTCTTT. Translation gives CASSGAAGNTEAFF.

V gene TRBV18 combines with J gene TRBJ1-5; weak D call: TRBD1 (5 bases). The CDR3 loop spans 13 amino acids. V lost 1 base to trimming and J lost 7 bases, with 8 bases between them. Germline V gene sequence: CDR1 KGHSH, CDR2 LQKENI. The CDR3 nucleotides are TGTGCCAGCTCACCACGGGGGGACCAGCCCCAGCATTTT. It specifies CASSPRGDQPQHF.

The chain couples TRBV7-3 to TRBJ2-1; D possibly corresponds to TRBD1 (5 bases). There are 15 residues in the CDR3. Germline lookup yields CDR1 SGHTA and CDR2 FQGTGA. Trimming cost V 3 bases and J 6 bases, with 15 bases left between them. In DNA, the CDR3 is TGTGCCAGCAGCTTCGTAGGGGCGCTGGTCAATGAGCAGTTCTTC. It is translated as CASSFVGALVNEQFF.

V usage is TRBV9 and J usage is TRBJ2-7; TRBD2 matches 10 bases. This CDR3 is 15 amino acids long. The ends lost 3 bases at V and 2 bases at J; junction bases unmatched: 5. Germline CDR1 SGDLS, CDR2 YYNGEE. CDR3 protein: CASSASGSPTYEQYF. The CDR3, as DNA: TGTGCCAGCAGCGCTAGCGGGAGCCCGACCTACGAGCAGTACTTC.

This chain links TRBV11-3 with TRBJ2-7, with 10 bases lining up with TRBD1. The CDR3 sequence is 13 residues long. The V gene's germline CDR1 is SGHNT and CDR2 YENEEA. Trimming at V came to 4 bases and at J to 4 bases, leaving 1 base not matched to a gene. The CDR3 sequence is CASSSGQGYEQYF. CDR3 nucleotide sequence: TGTGCCAGCAGCTCGGGACAGGGGTACGAGCAGTACTTC.

The chain recombines TRBV2 with TRBJ1-2, with 7 bases identical to TRBD1. Germline assignment: CDR1 SNHLY and CDR2 FYNNEI. This CDR3 is built from 16 residues. V lost 2 bases to trimming and J lost 8 bases; unmatched junction nucleotides: 14. The CDR3 DNA reads TGTGCCAGCAGTGAAAGTATCTCGGCCAGGGGGGACGGCTACACCTTC. It codes for CASSESISARGDGYTF.

The gene calls are TRBV2 and TRBJ1-2; 9 bases agree with TRBD1. The V gene's germline CDR1 is SNHLY and CDR2 FYNNEI. The length of the CDR3 is 11 residues. Trimming cost V 6 bases and J 12 bases; bases outside gene matches: 5. In DNA form, the CDR3 reads TGTGCCAGCAGAGAGGACAGGGGCGACACCTTC. Translation: CASREDRGDTF. Supplemented by reference TRBV2 and TRBJ1-2, the full variable domain reads EPEVTQTPSHQVTQMGQEVILRCVPISNHLYFYWYRQILGQKVEFLVSFYNNEISEKSEIFDDQFSVERPDGSNFTLKIRSTKLEDSAMYFCASREDRGDTFGSGTRLTVV.

This chain's CDR3 is CASSLDNGPRQFF. DNA for the CDR3: TGTGCCAGCAGCTTAGATAACGGTCCTCGGCAGTTCTTC. This rearrangement joins TRBV11-2 to TRBJ2-1; D gene uncertain. The CDR3 has 13 amino acids. V was pared by 0 bases and J by 12 bases, with 12 bases between. Germline-derived CDR1 and CDR2 are SGHAT and FQNNGV.

The rearrangement joins TRBV23-1 to TRBJ1-1; D is uncertain. TRBV23-1 is an ORF, with its function uncertain. This CDR3 has 17 residues. The V end lost 4 bases, the J end lost 0 bases, and 18 bases lay between the germline ends. CDR3 coding DNA: TGCGCCAGCAGTCGAGGACTTCCTGAGGGAGTGAACACTGAAGCTTTCTTT. This translates into CASSRGLPEGVNTEAFF.

The V gene is TRBV2, the J gene TRBJ2-5, with TRBD1 identical over 9 bases. This CDR3 has 15 amino acids. Per germline, CDR1 SNHLY and CDR2 FYNNEI. The junction had 8 bases not matched to a gene; V was cut back by 5 bases and J by 4 bases. The CDR3 sequence is CASSLFRDRAETQYF. The CDR3 DNA reads TGTGCCAGCAGTCTTTTCCGGGACAGGGCAGAGACCCAGTACTTC. Combining the CDR3 with reference TRBV2 and TRBJ2-5 gives the whole variable domain EPEVTQTPSHQVTQMGQEVILRCVPISNHLYFYWYRQILGQKVEFLVSFYNNEISEKSEIFDDQFSVERPDGSNFTLKIRSTKLEDSAMYFCASSLFRDRAETQYFGPGTRLLVL.

The chain recombines TRBV18 with TRBJ1-4, with 8 positions matching TRBD1. The CDR3 runs 16 residues. Looked up from germline, CDR1 is KGHSH and CDR2 is LQKENI. Trimming removed 4 bases from V and 7 bases from J; junction bases left unmatched: 11. The DNA of the CDR3 is TGTGCCAGCTCACACGCCGGTCGGACAGGGAGTGAAAAACTGTTTTTT. It encodes CASSHAGRTGSEKLFF. The full variable domain, in which reference TRBV18 and TRBJ1-4 provide the parts outside the CDR3, is NAGVMQNPRHLVRRRGQEARLRCSPMKGHSHVYWYRQLPEEGLKFMVYLQKENIIDESGMPKERFSAEFPKEGPSILRIQQVVRGDSAAYFCASSHAGRTGSEKLFFGSGTQLSVL.

The rearrangement links TRBV7-3 to TRBJ2-7; possible D gene TRBD1, 7 bases. The V end was cut by 8 bases, the J end by 4 bases, with 21 bases between. This CDR3 comprises 15 residues. Germline V gene sequence: CDR1 SGHTA, CDR2 FQGTGA. DNA for the CDR3: TGTGCCAGCGGCAAAGGGCAGGGGGAGGAATACGAGCAGTACTTC. It is translated as CASGKGQGEEYEQYF. The whole variable domain, remainder taken from reference TRBV7-3 and TRBJ2-7, is GAGVSQTPSNKVTEKGKYVELRCDPISGHTALYWYRQSLGQGPEFLIYFQGTGAADDSGLPNDRFFAVRPEGSVSTLKIQRTERGDSAVYLCASGKGQGEEYEQYFGPGTRLTVT.

This rearrangement joins TRBV6-1 to TRBJ1-2; D ambiguous. Germline assignment: CDR1 MNHNS and CDR2 SASEGT. This CDR3 contains 14 residues. The V end lost 3 bases, the J end lost 0 bases, and 8 bases lay between the germline ends. This CDR3 is CASSDGISNYGYTF. DNA for the CDR3: TGTGCCAGCAGTGACGGTATTTCTAACTATGGCTACACCTTC.

The chain is built from TRBV2 and TRBJ2-2; possible D gene TRBD2, 5 bases. CDR3 length: 13 residues. Germline CDR1 reads SNHLY; CDR2 reads FYNNEI. V was pared by 5 bases and J by 5 bases, with 9 bases between. CDR3: CASSWTVTGELFF. CDR3 DNA: TGTGCCAGCAGTTGGACTGTGACCGGGGAGCTGTTTTTT. The complete variable domain, with remaining parts taken from reference TRBV2 and TRBJ2-2, reads EPEVTQTPSHQVTQMGQEVILRCVPISNHLYFYWYRQILGQKVEFLVSFYNNEISEKSEIFDDQFSVERPDGSNFTLKIRSTKLEDSAMYFCASSWTVTGELFFGEGSRLTVL.

This clone was counted a few times. The J gene is TRBJ1-5, the V gene TRBV2; 7 bases map to TRBD1. The CDR3 runs to 14 residues. The germline CDR1 and CDR2 sequences are SNHLY and FYNNEI. V was pared by 5 bases and J by 6 bases, with 7 bases of the junction left unmatched. In DNA form, the CDR3 reads TGTGCCAGCAGTATAGACAGGGTGAGTCAGCCCCAGCATTTT. It is translated as CASSIDRVSQPQHF. Combining the CDR3 with reference TRBV2 and TRBJ1-5 gives the whole variable domain EPEVTQTPSHQVTQMGQEVILRCVPISNHLYFYWYRQILGQKVEFLVSFYNNEISEKSEIFDDQFSVERPDGSNFTLKIRSTKLEDSAMYFCASSIDRVSQPQHFGDGTRLSIL.

The V gene is TRBV5-1, the J gene TRBJ1-1; 7 bases map to TRBD1. After removal of 2 bases from V and 4 bases from J, the junction contained 8 bases not matched to a gene. Looked up from germline, CDR1 is SGHRS and CDR2 is YFSETQ. This CDR3 is 15 amino acids long. The CDR3 sequence is CASSFFLQGTTEAFF. The CDR3 bases are TGCGCCAGCAGCTTCTTCCTACAGGGGACCACTGAAGCTTTCTTT.

V gene TRBV27 combines with J gene TRBJ2-1; D ambiguous. CDR1 and CDR2 (germline): MNHEY, SMNVEV (reference sequence). Between the trimmed V and J ends, which lost 5 bases and 13 bases, there was a span of 21 bases. The CDR3 runs to 14 residues. CDR3 sequence (DNA): TGTGCCAGCAGTCGCCCCGGATGGGCCCCCGAACAGTTCTTC. Translating it yields CASSRPGWAPEQFF.

J is TRBJ2-7 and V is TRBV19, with D perhaps TRBD1 (5 bases). CDR3 size: 12 residues. The germline V and J ends were trimmed by 3 bases and 5 bases, with 8 bases remaining between them. CDR1 is LNHDA and CDR2 is SQIVND in the germline V gene (reference sequence). The CDR3 region is CASSIQGHEQYF. The CDR3 DNA follows: TGTGCCAGTAGTATTCAGGGTCACGAGCAGTACTTC.